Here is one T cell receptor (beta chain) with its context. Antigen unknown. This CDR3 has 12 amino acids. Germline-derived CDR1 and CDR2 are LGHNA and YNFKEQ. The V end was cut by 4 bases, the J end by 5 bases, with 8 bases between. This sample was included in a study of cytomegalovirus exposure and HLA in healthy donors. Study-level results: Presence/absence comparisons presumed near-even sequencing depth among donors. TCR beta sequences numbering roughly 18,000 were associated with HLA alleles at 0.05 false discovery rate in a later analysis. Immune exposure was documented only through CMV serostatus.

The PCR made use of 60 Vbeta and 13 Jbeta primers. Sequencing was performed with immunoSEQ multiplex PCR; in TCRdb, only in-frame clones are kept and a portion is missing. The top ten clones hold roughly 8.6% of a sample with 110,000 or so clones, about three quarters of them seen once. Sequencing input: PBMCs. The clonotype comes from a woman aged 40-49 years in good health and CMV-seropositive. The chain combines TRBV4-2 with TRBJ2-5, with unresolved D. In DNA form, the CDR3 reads TGTGCCAGCAGCCTGGCTCACGAGACCCAGTACTTC. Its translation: CASSLAHETQYF.